Below, 17 T cell receptor beta chains from the same sample are listed, as sequenced in a study of blood T cells in healthy people across ages. A J-beta primer mix and a sample-barcoded 5' primer were used in a second PCR of about 7 to 12 cycles. TCRdb called the 5' RACE reads again in MiXCR, with one record for every CDR3 protein. The sample shows approximately 780,000 distinct CDR3 sequences, roughly 24% of them seen only once. The sample also formed part of further work on T cells of mothers and their children.

Sequenced: blood. The source is a boy younger than 18 in good health.

The chain combines TRBV25-1 with TRBJ2-2; D unresolved. The germline V and J ends were trimmed by 4 bases and 1 base, with 7 bases remaining between them. Germline values: CDR1 MGHDK, CDR2 SYGVNS. This CDR3 contains 14 residues. CDR3 nucleotides: TGTGCCAGCAGTGCCGTGGGGAACACCGGGGAGCTGTTTTTT. It specifies CASSAVGNTGELFF. The full variable domain, completed using reference TRBV25-1 and TRBJ2-2, is EADIYQTPRYLVIGTGKKITLECSQTMGHDKMYWYQQDPGMELHLIHYSYGVNSTEKGDLSSESTVSRIRTEHFPLTLESARPSHTSQYLCASSAVGNTGELFFGEGSRLTVL.

This rearrangement joins TRBV7-9 to TRBJ2-4, with 7 bases matching TRBD2. From germline, CDR1 is SEHNR and CDR2 FQNEAQ (reference sequence). This CDR3 region has 13 residues. V dropped 1 base and J dropped 9; count of bases not matched to a gene: 3. CDR3 bases: TGTGCCAGCAGCTTAGGGGGAGGGACCATTCAGTACTTC. As protein: CASSLGGGTIQYF.

The rearrangement uses TRBV7-6 and TRBJ2-3; TRBD2 matches 9 bases. The CDR3 is 16 residues long. After removal of 0 bases from V and 4 bases from J, the junction contained 5 bases not matched to a gene. Germline loops: CDR1 SGHVS, CDR2 FNYEAQ. This CDR3 reads CASSLAAGGAADTQYF. The CDR3 coding sequence is TGTGCCAGCAGCTTAGCAGCGGGGGGCGCCGCAGATACGCAGTATTTT.

V and J are TRBV12-3 or TRBV12-4 and TRBJ1-4; TRBD1 matches at 11 bases. CDR3 size: 15 residues. V was clipped by 3 bases and J by 10 bases; unmatched bases: 7. CDR3 residues: CASSFSGTGGRKLFF. The CDR3 bases are TGTGCCAGCAGTTTCTCCGGGACAGGGGGACGAAAACTGTTTTTT.

The chain carries TRBV6-6 and TRBJ2-1, with a weak D call TRBD1 (6 bases). Germline V gives CDR1 MNHNY, CDR2 SVGAGI (reference sequence). The CDR3 contains 14 residues. The V end was cut by 2 bases, the J end by 7 bases, with 12 bases between. The CDR3 coding sequence is TGTGCCAGCAGTTACCAGGGGCCGGAAAATGAGCAGTTCTTC. Translating it yields CASSYQGPENEQFF.

The V call is TRBV12-5, the J call TRBJ1-5; D is ambiguous. From germline, CDR1 is LGHNT and CDR2 FRNRAP. This CDR3 is built from 9 residues. V lost 3 bases to trimming and J lost 15 bases, with 6 bases between them. Written as DNA, the CDR3 is TGTGCTAGTGGTTTACCCGGGCATTTT. This codes for CASGLPGHF.

There are a few counts of this clonotype. V is TRBV28 and J is TRBJ2-2; 7 bases agree with TRBD1. Germline V gene sequence: CDR1 MDHEN, CDR2 SYDVKM. Trimming took 8 bases from V and 1 from J; bases not matched to a gene: 7. The length of the CDR3 is 15 residues. CDR3 region: CASQTGAGNTGELFF. The CDR3, as DNA: TGTGCCAGCCAAACAGGGGCGGGGAACACCGGGGAGCTGTTTTTT. Full variable domain (remainder filled in from reference TRBV28 and TRBJ2-2): DVKVTQSSRYLVKRTGEKVFLECVQDMDHENMFWYRQDPGLGLRLIYFSYDVKMKEKGDIPEGYSVSREKKERFSLILESASTNQTSMYLCASQTGAGNTGELFFGEGSRLTVL.

This clonotype was picked up many times. The gene calls are TRBV5-5 and TRBJ2-5; 10 bases match TRBD2. With V trimmed by 3 bases and J by 5 bases, 13 bases remained unmatched. The germline V gene has CDR1 SGHKS and CDR2 YYEKEE (reference sequence). The CDR3 covers 17 residues. DNA of the CDR3: TGTGCCAGCAGCTCCGGAAGTGAGCGGGGGGGCCGTGAGACCCAGTACTTC. It encodes CASSSGSERGGRETQYF. Full variable domain (missing parts from reference TRBV5-5 and TRBJ2-5): DAGVTQSPTHLIKTRGQQVTLRCSPISGHKSVSWYQQVLGQGPQFIFQYYEKEERGRGNFPDRFSARQFPNYSSELNVNALLLGDSALYLCASSSGSERGGRETQYFGPGTRLLVL.

This clonotype was observed a handful of times. The gene calls are TRBV12-3 or TRBV12-4 and TRBJ2-1, with D perhaps given as TRBD1 or TRBD2 (5 bases each). The J call may be in error: the DNA end matches TRBJ2-5 better. The CDR3 totals 16 residues. The DNA for the CDR3 is TGTGCCAGCAGTCACCGACGGGAAACCGAGGGGGAGACCCAGTACTTC. Residues: CASSHRRETEGETQYF.

The V call is TRBV6-6, the J call TRBJ2-1; 7 bases match TRBD2. With the DNA end fitting TRBJ2-5 better, the J assignment may be wrong. CDR3 length: 14 residues. Germline CDR1 and CDR2: MNHNY and SVGAGI (reference sequence). This CDR3 is CATAGLAGKETQYF. As DNA, the CDR3 is TGTGCCACAGCGGGGCTAGCAGGGAAGGAGACCCAGTACTTC.

V usage is TRBV7-8 and J usage is TRBJ2-4, with D perhaps TRBD1 (5 bases). CDR1 and CDR2 (germline): SGHVS, FQNEAQ. The CDR3 covers 16 residues. V was cut by 5 bases and J by 2 bases, with 16 bases left in between. CDR3 bases: TGTGCCAGCAGCCAACTTCAGGGCCTAACCAAAAACATTCAGTACTTC. This codes for CASSQLQGLTKNIQYF.

This clonotype was counted between two and nine times. The chain couples TRBV9 to TRBJ1-2, with D perhaps TRBD1 (6 bases). The V and J ends lost 4 bases and 1 base respectively, with 17 bases between them. CDR1 is SGDLS, CDR2 YYNGEE, per germline. This CDR3 contains 16 residues. The CDR3 sequence is CASSPTGGVGNYGYTF. The DNA of the CDR3 is TGTGCCAGCAGCCCGACAGGAGGTGTAGGTAACTATGGCTACACCTTC.

This clonotype turned up a few times. The V gene is TRBV6-5, the J gene TRBJ2-1; D is unclear. The germline V gene has CDR1 MNHEY and CDR2 SVGAGI. The germline V and J ends were trimmed by 7 bases and 9 bases, with 13 bases remaining between them. The CDR3 loop spans 12 amino acids. The CDR3 protein is CASTRAVGEQFF. CDR3 coding DNA: TGTGCCAGCACCCGGGCGGTCGGTGAGCAGTTCTTC.

This clonotype appeared a few times. V usage is TRBV10-2 and J usage is TRBJ2-5, with D possibly being TRBD1 (5 bases). Judging by the DNA end, TRBJ2-7 fits better; the J call may be wrong. The CDR3 totals 13 residues. Per germline, CDR1 WSHSY and CDR2 SAAADI. For the CDR3, the DNA is TGCGCCAGCAGTGTGGGGCGCAGGGACGAGCAGTACTTC. Translation gives CASSVGRRDEQYF.

The rearrangement uses TRBV20-1 and TRBJ2-7; unclear D gene. Trimming cost V 0 bases and J 6 bases, with 6 bases left between them. The CDR3 covers 11 residues. The germline V gene has CDR1 DFQATT and CDR2 SNEGSKA (reference sequence). CDR3 DNA sequence: TGCAGTGCTAGAGATGAGAGCGAGCAGTACTTC. As protein: CSARDESEQYF.

The CDR3 DNA follows: TGTGCCAGCAGCTTAAACGAAGCGGCAGGGAGGGAAAAACTGTTTTTT. Amino acid sequence: CASSLNEAAGREKLFF. This chain connects TRBV11-2 to TRBJ1-4; weak D call: TRBD1 (5 bases). The CDR3 has 16 residues. The germline CDR1 and CDR2 sequences are SGHAT and FQNNGV. The V gene lost 2 bases and the J gene lost 8 bases, with 18 bases spanning the gap.

This clonotype came up a few times. The chain recombines TRBV12-3 or TRBV12-4 with TRBJ2-5; 9 bases are shared with TRBD2. The end of the DNA is better explained by TRBJ2-1, so the J call may be wrong. The length of the CDR3 is 18 residues. As DNA, the CDR3 is TGTGCCAGCAGTTTATCCAGCGGGGGGCGGGGGAATTACAATGAGCAGTTCTTC. Translating it yields CASSLSSGGRGNYNEQFF.